This entry describes one T cell receptor (beta chain). TCRdb keeps only in-frame clones here, not all; method: immunoSEQ multiplex PCR. The table has about 350,000 clones, about nine tenths seen once; the top ten hold approximately 1%. The data derive from a study of blood T cell repertoires in COVID-19. Study members were between about 18 and 95 years old and lived in 25 or so US regions. Membership in each cohort depended on participant-reported clinical history. The source of this sequence is a woman aged 25 to 39 who had been exposed to COVID-19. The sequenced material came from PBMCs or T cells enriched from blood (not recorded which).

The chain's CDR3 is CASSQDRLARYYEQYF. CDR3 DNA: TGTGCCAGCAGCCAAGATCGACTAGCGAGATACTACGAGCAGTACTTC. V usage is TRBV3-1 (or the pseudogene TRBV3-2) and J usage is TRBJ2-7, with 8 bases fitting TRBD2. The germline V gene has CDR1 LGHDT and CDR2 YNNKEL (reference sequence). V shed 0 bases and J 3 bases; nucleotides not matched to a gene: 7. The CDR3 spans 16 residues.